The T cell receptor (beta chain) under discussion was sequenced for a study of cytomegalovirus exposure and HLA in healthy donors. Notes on the study in general: In vitro confirmation showed three CMV-associated chains to be CMV antigen specific. For most TCR sequences rarity was the rule, although some public TCRs occurred in many donors.

Germline CDR1 and CDR2: MNHNS and SASEGT. Germline trimming cut 0 bases from V and 4 bases from J; bases unmatched to any gene: 6. The CDR3 has 17 residues. In its sample, this clone was seen once. What it binds is not known. TCRdb's table, derived via immunoSEQ multiplex PCR, lists solely in-frame clones and lacks some. In the table there are 100,000 to 150,000 clones, around nine tenths of which are singletons. The specimen was PBMCs. V usage is TRBV6-1 and J usage is TRBJ1-2, with 12 positions matching TRBD1. The sequence came from a woman younger than 30 in good health and CMV-seronegative. CDR3 nucleotide sequence: TGTGCCAGCAGTGAAGCGGCCGGGACAGGGGGCGTCTATGGCTACACCTTC. This encodes CASSEAAGTGGVYGYTF.